This TCR beta chain was documented in a study of Ad26.COV2.S vaccination and SARS-CoV-2 variants. Study context: Enrollment placed the donor in the COV1001 Ad26.COV2.S trial arm. Broader study findings: The placebo group had lower spike-specific TCR breadth than the vaccine recipients did. Possibly, TCR breadth and depth analyses underestimated total T cell responses.

Of note for this clone: Antigen: not known.

Clones were read by immunoSEQ multiplex PCR, and TCRdb kept only the in-frame ones, dropping some. The table has 250,000 to 300,000 clones, more than 75% seen once. The treatment was: some 20 received Ad26.COV2.S at low or high dose, single or two shots; about five received placebo; per-sample allocation not given. Samples analyzed were those drawn on day 63 after the first vaccine or placebo injection. CDR1 is SEHNR, CDR2 FQNEAQ, per germline (reference sequence). Trimming removed 1 base at V and 2 bases at J, with 6 bases between. CDR3 length: 14 residues. The specimen was peripheral blood, collected in a trial of Ad26.COV2.S vaccine versus placebo. The receptor was derived from a person aged 18-65 years who received the Ad26.COV2.S COVID-19 vaccine or a placebo. This chain uses TRBV7-9 with TRBJ1-3; no reliable D call. The CDR3 reads CASSLDPPGNTIYF. CDR3 in DNA: TGTGCCAGCAGCTTAGACCCTCCTGGAAACACCATATATTTT.